A selection of T cell receptor beta chains follows, all from one sample in a study of cytomegalovirus exposure and HLA in healthy donors. Clones were read by immunoSEQ multiplex PCR, and TCRdb kept only the in-frame ones, dropping some. The profile covers approximately 91,000 clones, with more than 75% appearing a single time and roughly 9.2% taken by the ten largest. Sequencing was carried out using PBMCs. The source is a man aged 25 to 45 in good health and CMV-seropositive. The CDR3 runs from the conserved cysteine through the conserved F or W. A D gene is named only where the DNA matches it firmly. Clone size is shown for a subset of rows, as once, few, many or a class of expanded clone.

d_gene: TRBD2
abundance: NA
j_gene: TRBJ2-1
v_gene: TRBV27
CDR3aa: CASSLSGLAGGYNEQFF
CDR3nt: TGTGCCAGCAGTCTCTCGGGACTAGCGGGAGGCTACAATGAGCAGTTCTTC

d_gene: NA
abundance: once
j_gene: TRBJ2-7
v_gene: TRBV10-3
CDR3aa: CAIGRDNYEQYF
CDR3nt: TGTGCCATCGGCCGGGACAACTACGAGCAGTACTTC

d_gene: TRBD2
abundance: NA
j_gene: TRBJ2-1
v_gene: TRBV29-1
CDR3aa: CSVDGLERSKVVNEQFF
CDR3nt: TGCAGCGTTGACGGACTAGAACGGTCCAAGGTCGTGAATGAGCAGTTCTTC

d_gene: TRBD2
abundance: few
j_gene: TRBJ2-7
v_gene: TRBV25-1
CDR3aa: CASSTQLAGAAYEQYF
CDR3nt: TGTGCCAGCAGTACGCAACTAGCGGGAGCTGCCTACGAGCAGTACTTC

d_gene: NA
abundance: NA
j_gene: TRBJ1-5
v_gene: TRBV19
CDR3aa: CASSIRPSAGTIQPQHF
CDR3nt: TGTGCCAGTAGTATACGCCCATCGGCAGGAACAATTCAGCCCCAGCATTTT

d_gene: NA
abundance: NA
j_gene: TRBJ2-7
v_gene: TRBV28
CDR3aa: CASSFAESEQYF
CDR3nt: TGTGCCAGCAGTTTTGCAGAAAGCGAGCAGTACTTC

d_gene: TRBD1
abundance: NA
j_gene: TRBJ2-5
v_gene: TRBV5-1
CDR3aa: CASSLAVGTGLSETQYF
CDR3nt: TGCGCCAGCAGCTTGGCGGTGGGGACAGGGTTATCAGAGACCCAGTACTTC

d_gene: TRBD2
abundance: NA
j_gene: TRBJ2-1
v_gene: TRBV7-3
CDR3aa: CASSKTSGNYNEQFF
CDR3nt: TGTGCCAGCAGCAAAACTAGCGGGAATTACAATGAGCAGTTCTTC

d_gene: TRBD2
abundance: NA
j_gene: TRBJ2-1
v_gene: TRBV7-7
CDR3aa: CASSPGGYNEQFF
CDR3nt: TGTGCTAGCAGCCCCGGGGGGTACAATGAGCAGTTCTTC

d_gene: NA
abundance: NA
j_gene: TRBJ2-7
v_gene: TRBV7-3
CDR3aa: CASSLRPGRGEQYF
CDR3nt: TGTGCCAGCAGCCTACGGCCTGGTAGGGGCGAGCAGTACTTC

d_gene: NA
abundance: NA
j_gene: TRBJ2-6
v_gene: TRBV5-1
CDR3aa: CASSLAVQGGESGANVLTF
CDR3nt: TGCGCCAGCAGCTTGGCGGTACAGGGGGGGGAATCTGGGGCCAACGTCCTGACTTTC

d_gene: TRBD1
abundance: NA
j_gene: TRBJ1-2
v_gene: TRBV28
CDR3aa: CASSNRQGYYGYTF
CDR3nt: TGTGCCAGCAGTAACCGACAGGGCTACTATGGCTACACCTTC

d_gene: TRBD1
abundance: few
j_gene: TRBJ2-7
v_gene: TRBV28
CDR3aa: CASSFTGGIYEQYF
CDR3nt: TGTGCCAGCAGTTTCACAGGGGGCATATACGAGCAGTACTTC

d_gene: TRBD2
abundance: NA
j_gene: TRBJ2-2
v_gene: TRBV12-5
CDR3aa: CASGLRRAGDTGELFF
CDR3nt: TGTGCTAGTGGTTTGAGGAGGGCGGGAGATACCGGGGAGCTGTTTTTT

d_gene: NA
abundance: NA
j_gene: TRBJ2-5
v_gene: TRBV27
CDR3aa: CASSFLRDTWGKKETQYF
CDR3nt: TGTGCCAGCAGTTTTTTGAGGGATACCTGGGGTAAAAAAGAGACCCAGTACTTC

d_gene: TRBD2
abundance: NA
j_gene: TRBJ2-7
v_gene: TRBV28
CDR3aa: CASRGASGGSGYEQYF
CDR3nt: TGTGCCAGCAGGGGGGCGAGCGGGGGCTCGGGATACGAGCAGTACTTC

d_gene: TRBD1
abundance: NA
j_gene: TRBJ2-1
v_gene: TRBV2
CDR3aa: CASSSRGLGTYNEQFF
CDR3nt: TGTGCCAGCAGTTCCAGGGGGTTGGGTACGTACAATGAGCAGTTCTTC

d_gene: TRBD1
abundance: NA
j_gene: TRBJ1-1
v_gene: TRBV5-1
CDR3aa: CASSYMDRVDTEAFF
CDR3nt: TGCGCCAGCAGCTACATGGACAGGGTGGACACTGAAGCTTTCTTT

d_gene: TRBD2
abundance: NA
j_gene: TRBJ2-2
v_gene: TRBV18
CDR3aa: CASSPPTSGTLAGELFF
CDR3nt: TGTGCCAGCTCACCTCCGACTAGCGGGACTTTGGCCGGGGAGCTGTTTTTT

d_gene: TRBD1
abundance: once
j_gene: TRBJ1-2
v_gene: TRBV2
CDR3aa: CASRPRTGQGPFYGYTF
CDR3nt: TGTGCCAGCAGGCCCCGCACAGGACAGGGGCCTTTCTATGGCTACACCTTC

d_gene: NA
abundance: once
j_gene: TRBJ1-4
v_gene: TRBV10-2
CDR3aa: CASRDRRGLEKLFF
CDR3nt: TGCGCCAGCAGAGACAGGCGAGGGTTGGAAAAACTGTTTTTT

d_gene: TRBD1
abundance: NA
j_gene: TRBJ2-3
v_gene: TRBV28
CDR3aa: CASSWGTGRRVTDTQYF
CDR3nt: TGTGCCAGCAGTTGGGGGACAGGGCGACGTGTGACAGATACGCAGTATTTT

d_gene: NA
abundance: NA
j_gene: TRBJ2-1
v_gene: TRBV28
CDR3aa: CASLGGTRGPYNEQFF
CDR3nt: TGTGCCAGCTTGGGGGGAACTAGGGGGCCCTACAATGAGCAGTTCTTC

d_gene: NA
abundance: NA
j_gene: TRBJ1-5
v_gene: TRBV19
CDR3aa: CASSILRQPQHF
CDR3nt: TGTGCCAGTAGTATATTGCGGCAGCCCCAGCATTTT

d_gene: NA
abundance: once
j_gene: TRBJ2-7
v_gene: TRBV7-9
CDR3aa: CASSLESSYEQYF
CDR3nt: TGTGCCAGCAGCTTGGAGAGCTCCTACGAGCAGTACTTC

d_gene: TRBD1
abundance: NA
j_gene: TRBJ1-4
v_gene: TRBV28
CDR3aa: CASSPGARQGGDEKLFF
CDR3nt: TGTGCCAGCAGCCCCGGGGCCCGACAGGGCGGAGATGAAAAACTGTTTTTT

d_gene: TRBD1
abundance: NA
j_gene: TRBJ2-3
v_gene: TRBV4-1
CDR3aa: CASSLRGDTQYF
CDR3nt: TGCGCCAGCAGCCTCAGGGGGGATACGCAGTATTTT

d_gene: NA
abundance: NA
j_gene: TRBJ1-5
v_gene: TRBV6-6
CDR3aa: CASTQPGPGVQPQHF
CDR3nt: TGTGCCAGCACCCAACCGGGGCCAGGGGTTCAGCCCCAGCATTTT

d_gene: NA
abundance: NA
j_gene: TRBJ2-7
v_gene: TRBV10-3
CDR3aa: CAIRDPGSYEQYF
CDR3nt: TGTGCCATCAGGGACCCGGGGTCCTACGAGCAGTACTTC

d_gene: NA
abundance: NA
j_gene: TRBJ1-4
v_gene: TRBV5-4
CDR3aa: CASSPPGEEKLFF
CDR3nt: TGTGCCAGCAGCCCTCCAGGGGAAGAAAAACTGTTTTTT

d_gene: TRBD2
abundance: NA
j_gene: TRBJ2-3
v_gene: TRBV7-9
CDR3aa: CASSSQRLAGNTDTQYF
CDR3nt: TGTGCCAGCAGCTCCCAGAGACTAGCGGGAAACACAGATACGCAGTATTTT

d_gene: TRBD1
abundance: once
j_gene: TRBJ2-7
v_gene: TRBV27
CDR3aa: CASSGPGQGDYEQYF
CDR3nt: TGTGCCAGCAGTGGACCGGGACAGGGGGACTACGAGCAGTACTTC